A single sample is the source of the 6 T cell receptor beta chains below, sequenced in a study of T cell repertoires in cytomegalovirus infection. In TCRdb, the reads were re-called with MiXCR into one record per CDR3 protein. The repertoire includes approximately 500,000 distinct CDR3 sequences, around a quarter of them detected once, and under 15% sits in the top ten. Sequencing was performed on PBMCs. The receptors were sampled from a human donor in good health (CMV status not recorded). Some clones in this sample may be carry-over from other donors' samples.

This clonotype was seen a few times. CDR3 sequence (DNA): TGTGCCAGCGGGGACGGAGCTAACTATGGCTACACCTTC. This codes for CASGDGANYGYTF. The V and J genes are TRBV6-2 or TRBV6-3 and TRBJ1-2; D perhaps matches TRBD1 (5 bases). V shed 8 bases and J shed 0 bases, with 10 bases lying between them. Germline-derived CDR1 and CDR2 are MNHEY and SVGEGT. The length of the CDR3 is 13 residues.

The chain uses TRBV9 and TRBJ2-1; 9 bases map to TRBD2. CDR3 length equals 16 residues. Germline V CDR1 and CDR2: SGDLS, YYNGEE. Unmatched junction bases numbered 15, after V lost 4 bases and J lost 10 bases. In nucleotides, the CDR3 is TGTGCCAGCAGCCTAGATAGCGGGAGCCTACCTCGAGAGCAGTTCTTC. Its protein product is CASSLDSGSLPREQFF.

This clonotype was seen a few times. The CDR3 region has the DNA TGTGCCAGCAGCTTAATGGGAGGACTAGCGGCCGTTTCAGCACTGTTCTTC. Amino acid sequence: CASSLMGGLAAVSALFF. V usage is TRBV7-3 and J usage is TRBJ2-1, with 10 bases matching TRBD2. The ends lost 1 base at V and 15 bases at J; junction bases unmatched: 18. CDR1 is SGHTA and CDR2 is FQGTGA in the germline V gene. The CDR3 extends over 17 amino acids.

This rearrangement joins TRBV20-1 to TRBJ1-5, with D hard to call. The CDR3 length is 13 residues. Per the germline V gene, CDR1 is DFQATT and CDR2 is SNEGSKA (reference sequence). V lost 4 bases to trimming and J lost 11 bases, with 18 bases between them. Here the CDR3 DNA reads TGCAGTGCTATGGGTCGGGCCGGGATAGCCCAGCATTTT. This sequence encodes CSAMGRAGIAQHF.

This clonotype was seen a handful of times. V gene TRBV11-2 combines with J gene TRBJ2-7; no reliable D call. V lost 5 bases to trimming and J lost 2 bases, with 13 bases between them. The CDR3 is made up of 14 amino acids. CDR1 is SGHAT and CDR2 is FQNNGV in the germline V gene. CDR3 residues: CASSSLRNPYEQYV. The CDR3, as DNA: TGTGCCAGCAGCAGCCTCAGGAACCCCTACGAGCAGTACGTC.

J is TRBJ2-5 and V is TRBV6-1; 7 bases are shared with TRBD1. CDR3 length: 15 residues. The V segment lost 1 base and the J segment 2 bases; nucleotides outside the gene matches: 4. The germline gives CDR1 MNHNS, CDR2 SASEGT. The CDR3 DNA follows: TGTGCCAGCAGTGAAGAGAGGGGGCGACAAGAGACCCAGTACTTC. Translating it yields CASSEERGRQETQYF.